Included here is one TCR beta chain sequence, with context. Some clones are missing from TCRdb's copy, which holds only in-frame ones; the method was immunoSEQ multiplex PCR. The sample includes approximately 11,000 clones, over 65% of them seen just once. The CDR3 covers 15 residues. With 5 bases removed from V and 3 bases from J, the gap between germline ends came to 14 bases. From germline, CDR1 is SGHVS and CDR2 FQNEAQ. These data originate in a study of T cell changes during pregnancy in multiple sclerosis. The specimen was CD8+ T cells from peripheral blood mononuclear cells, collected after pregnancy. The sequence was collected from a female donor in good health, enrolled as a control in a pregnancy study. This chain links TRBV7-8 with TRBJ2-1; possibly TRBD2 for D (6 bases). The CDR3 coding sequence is TGTGCCAGCAGCCGCAGCGGGTCGTACTACAATGAGCAGTTCTTC. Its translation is CASSRSGSYYNEQFF.